This record looks at one TCR beta chain sequence and its context. The antigen remains undetermined. Recipients received nonmyeloablative bone marrow transplants from related graft donors, with transient mixed chimerism. CD4+CD25+CD127- Tregs, CD4+CD25- non-Tregs, CD4 and CD8 cells were sorted. V was cut by 10 bases and J by 0 bases, with 13 bases left in between. CDR3 length: 14 amino acids. CDR1 SGHNT and CDR2 YYREEE come from the germline V gene (reference sequence). The data derive from a study of Tregs in tolerant kidney transplant recipients. Overall study findings and caveats: Activated donor B cell expansion appeared to reveal the most relevant donor-specific TCRbeta repertoire. Some patients' samples used different primers over time, so nucleotide sequences weren't comparable.

The table came from immunoSEQ multiplex PCR; TCRdb's copy has only in-frame clones and leaves some out. The table lists approximately 60,000 clones, around 87% of them singletons. This sequence joins TRBV5-4 and TRBJ1-4, with unresolved D. The sequence derives from a human patient who received a combined kidney and bone marrow transplant. Some T cells may originate from the graft donor. The input for sequencing was CD4+ T cells from blood (PBMCs), taken 6 months after the transplant. The DNA for the CDR3 is TGTGCCGTTGGCGGGAAGGCAACTAATGAAAAACTGTTTTTT. It codes for CAVGGKATNEKLFF.